This T cell receptor beta chain was identified in a study of blood T cell repertoires in COVID-19 (dated by TCRdb to 2018 to 2021). General notes on the study: Samples covering the acute and convalescent phases of COVID-19 were provided by collaborators in the United States, Italy and Spain. The samples were drawn from two sources: the first 160 participants of the ongoing ImmuneRACE study, and 1,000 to 1,500 subjects contributed by 6 global collaborators. The prospective study material was composed of cDNA or gDNA derived from T cells, B-cell-depleted T cells, or PBMCs. The repertoires were released in a freely available public database intended as a resource for research on the immune response to SARS-CoV-2. HLA class I and class II types, where available, came from metadata supplied by the sample provider rather than from assay-based typing. Subjects who had been exposed to COVID-19, were actively infected with it, or had recovered from it provided the deeply sampled blood TCRbeta repertoires that made up the dataset. Sample metadata almost always included a de-identified subject ID, COVID-19 status, age in years and sex.

From the cysteine through the phenylalanine, the CDR3 covers 15 amino acids. The read is trimmed to its CDR3 DNA, 45 bases read in frame from base 1. The germline V gene supplies CDR1 MDHEN and CDR2 SYDVKM. After removal of 5 bases from V and 0 bases from J, the junction retains 6 bases not matched to a gene. On this clone itself: The clone's antigen remains unknown. Qualities for individual bases were not recorded, and no much larger clone is one base off.

Results the study describes overall, beyond this receptor: How much clinical and demographic metadata was included differed by source and by participant, and the metadata was provided uncurated.

The immunoSEQ Assay, a bias-controlled multiplex PCR, was used to amplify TCRbeta CDR3 regions from genomic DNA. On the authors' methods: The number of nucleated cells in each sample was estimated by amplification of reference gene primers within the assay. To quantify the absolute abundance of each unique TCRbeta CDR3 rearrangement, sequence reads were collapsed and filtered. For each sample, productive Simpson clonality was calculated by taking the square root of Simpson's diversity index across productive rearrangements. TCRdb took this table from immuneACCESS and kept in-frame rearrangements with V and J called. Such tables lack part of the clones; where checked against another copy, unresolved V genes explain under half of the gap, and the rest is unexplained. Clone size and V and J calls were adopted from that table, with D and trimming inferred from the DNA. Counted in this sample were nearly 350,000 clones; over 75% of them appeared once. More than 1% of the sample is in the top ten clones.

Participants in the prospective study were enrolled through a virtual design, were aged roughly 18 to 100 years, and lived in about two dozen United States geographic areas. In the prospective study, participants were assigned to cohorts based on the clinical history participants reported in a screening survey and a study questionnaire. ImmuneRACE Cohort 3 recovered participants were defined by two consecutive negative NP/OP PCR tests, healthcare professional clearance, or symptom resolution. Each participant in the prospective study had whole blood, serum and a nasopharyngeal or oropharyngeal swab collected by mobile phlebotomists. Participants in the prospective study had the option to provide additional blood draws and questionnaires over a roughly two-month period. Before DNA extraction, blood samples from the prospective study were shipped at room temperature or frozen.

Sequenced material: PBMCs or T cells enriched from blood (not recorded which). The clonotype was recovered from a woman in her twenties or thirties who had recovered from COVID-19. This sequence uses TRBV28 and TRBJ2-7, with 8 bases matching TRBD1. CDR3 reads: CASSMGQAASYEQYF. The nucleotides read TGTGCCAGCAGTATGGGACAGGCGGCCTCCTACGAGCAGTACTTC.